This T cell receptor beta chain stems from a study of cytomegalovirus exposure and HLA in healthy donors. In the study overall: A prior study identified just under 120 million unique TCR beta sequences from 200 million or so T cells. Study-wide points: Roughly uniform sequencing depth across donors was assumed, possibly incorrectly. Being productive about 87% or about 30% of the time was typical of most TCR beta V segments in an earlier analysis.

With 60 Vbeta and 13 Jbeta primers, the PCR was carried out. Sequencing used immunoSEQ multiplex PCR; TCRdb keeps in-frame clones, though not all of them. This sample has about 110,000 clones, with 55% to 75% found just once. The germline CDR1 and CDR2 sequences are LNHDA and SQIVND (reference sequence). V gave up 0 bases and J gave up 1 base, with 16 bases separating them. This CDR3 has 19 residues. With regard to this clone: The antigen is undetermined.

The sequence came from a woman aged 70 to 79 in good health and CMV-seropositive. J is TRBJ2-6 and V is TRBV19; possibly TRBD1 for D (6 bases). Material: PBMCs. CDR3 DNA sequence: TGTGCCAGTAGTATAGACAACAGGGTCTTCGGTTCTGGGGCCAACGTCCTGACTTTC. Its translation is CASSIDNRVFGSGANVLTF.